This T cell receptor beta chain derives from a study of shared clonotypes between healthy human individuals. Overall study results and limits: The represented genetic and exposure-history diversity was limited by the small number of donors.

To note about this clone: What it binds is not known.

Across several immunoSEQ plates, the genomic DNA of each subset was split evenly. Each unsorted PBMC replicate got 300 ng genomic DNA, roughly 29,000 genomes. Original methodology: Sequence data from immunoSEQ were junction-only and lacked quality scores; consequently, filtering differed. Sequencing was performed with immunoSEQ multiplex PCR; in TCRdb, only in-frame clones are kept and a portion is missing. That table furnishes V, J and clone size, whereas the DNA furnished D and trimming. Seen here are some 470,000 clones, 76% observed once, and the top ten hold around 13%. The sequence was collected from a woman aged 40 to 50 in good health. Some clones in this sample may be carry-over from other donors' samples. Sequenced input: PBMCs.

The CDR3 reads CASSLVAGGEQFF. In nucleotides, the CDR3 is TGTGCCAGCAGCTTAGTCGCGGGAGGCGAGCAGTTCTTC. The V gene is TRBV11-3, the J gene TRBJ2-1; 8 bases are shared with TRBD2. CDR1 is SGHNT, CDR2 YENEEA, per germline. V was pared by 1 base and J by 10 bases, with 3 bases of the junction left unmatched. The CDR3 length is 13 residues.